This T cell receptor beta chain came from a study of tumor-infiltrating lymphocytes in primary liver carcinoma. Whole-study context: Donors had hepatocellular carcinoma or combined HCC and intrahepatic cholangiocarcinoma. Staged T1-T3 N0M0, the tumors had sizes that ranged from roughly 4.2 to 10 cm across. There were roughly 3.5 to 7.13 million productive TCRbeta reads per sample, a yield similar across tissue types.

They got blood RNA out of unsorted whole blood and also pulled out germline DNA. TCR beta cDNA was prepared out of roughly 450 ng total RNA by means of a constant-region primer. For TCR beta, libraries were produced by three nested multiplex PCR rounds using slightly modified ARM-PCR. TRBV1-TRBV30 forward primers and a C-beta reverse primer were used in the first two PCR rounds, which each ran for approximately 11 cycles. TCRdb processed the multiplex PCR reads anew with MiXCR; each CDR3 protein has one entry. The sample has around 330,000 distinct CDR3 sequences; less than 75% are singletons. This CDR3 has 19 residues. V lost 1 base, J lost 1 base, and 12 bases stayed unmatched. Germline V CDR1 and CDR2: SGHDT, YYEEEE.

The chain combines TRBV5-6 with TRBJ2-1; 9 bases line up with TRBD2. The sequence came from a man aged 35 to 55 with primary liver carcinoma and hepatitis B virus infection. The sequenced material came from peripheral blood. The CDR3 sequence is CASSLTSGPALRSYNEQFF. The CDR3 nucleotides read TGTGCCAGCAGCTTGACTAGCGGGCCCGCCTTACGTTCCTACAATGAGCAGTTCTTC.